These T cell receptor beta chains were read from a single sample in a study of T cells expressing NK-cell markers. TCRdb reprocessed the 5' RACE reads and reports one entry per CDR3 protein, with no DNA. The table lists approximately 380,000 distinct CDR3 sequences. The sample taken for sequencing was blood T cells: a sorted CD56 or NKG2C T cell subset, CD4+ or CD8+ T cells, or bulk PBMC T cells (not recorded which). All receptors derive from a man aged 18 to 69 in good health. Each CDR3 is given with its conserved first and last residue.

>TRBV27|TRBJ2-7
CASTGGSPGQGGNEQYF
>TRBV20-1|TRBJ2-4
CSAPGQGKNIQYF
>TRBV6-1|TRBJ2-3
CASSPLRGNRDTQYF
>TRBV12-5|TRBJ2-7
CASGPGSRHEQYF
>TRBV6-1|TRBJ2-1
CASSHLDRAYNEQFF
>TRBV11-1|TRBJ1-1
CASSPWGNQAFF
>TRBV28|TRBJ2-7
CASSFAAGGTYEQYF
>TRBV10-3|TRBJ2-1
CAISEGQGIINEQFF
>TRBV12-3/TRBV12-4|TRBJ1-5
CASRTTLGQPQHF
>TRBV11-2|TRBJ1-1
CASSLAGTGGTEAFF
>TRBV7-2|TRBJ2-7
CASSPTSGGFREQYF
>TRBV6-1|TRBJ2-1
CASTKPGLADNEQFF
>TRBV6-5|TRBJ2-1
CATRDRGAYNEQFF
>TRBV20-1|TRBJ1-5
CSAGKGLAPQHF
>TRBV12-3/TRBV12-4|TRBJ2-3
CASSFTGSGNTDTQYF
>TRBV3-1|TRBJ1-4
CASSQGRVGEKLFF
>TRBV27|TRBJ2-3
CASSFTRAGLGASDTQYF
>TRBV10-3|TRBJ1-2
CAISDQGAANYGYTF
>TRBV18|TRBJ2-4
CASSPLSGREAKNIQYF
>TRBV5-6|TRBJ2-3
CASSSRLRRSTDTQYF
>TRBV19|TRBJ1-1
CASRLGGVGLAFF
>TRBV20-1|TRBJ2-3
CSARDLTLGLAIDTQYF
>TRBV6-1|TRBJ2-7
CASISSPGPGRTAYEQYF
>TRBV6-1|TRBJ1-6
CASSEAQGSYNSPLHF
>TRBV2|TRBJ1-3
CASSPAGSSGNTIYF
>TRBV3-1|TRBJ1-4
CASRRRGNEKLFF
>TRBV7-2|TRBJ2-7
CASSSQLAGTREQYF
>TRBV19|TRBJ2-7
CASSNKYYEQYF
>TRBV12-3/TRBV12-4|TRBJ1-5
CASSPMTGGNQPQHF
>TRBV20-1|TRBJ1-1
CSARRDRVRNTEAFF
>TRBV6-1|TRBJ2-6
CASSHTGRSSGANVLTF
>TRBV6-1|TRBJ2-2
CASSESPGAAGELFF
>TRBV28|TRBJ1-1
CASSLRGGASAEAFF
>TRBV18|TRBJ2-3
CASSPSGGAVSTDTQYF
>TRBV3-1|TRBJ2-1
CASSQGLVFGEQFF
>TRBV7-2|TRBJ2-1
CASSPPVDNEQFF
>TRBV7-2|TRBJ2-5
CASSSYRGNQETQYF
>TRBV30|TRBJ2-3
CAWTLWDTQYF
>TRBV4-2|TRBJ2-5
CASSSGRDNQETQYF
>TRBV5-1|TRBJ2-7
CASSLRTGGTASYEQYF
>TRBV18|TRBJ1-1
CASSPPGAGAEAFF
>TRBV27|TRBJ2-2
CASTQLPSSGGLFF
>TRBV27|TRBJ2-2
CASSLSYQGGNTGELFF
>TRBV5-5|TRBJ1-6
CASSPQGAPNSPLHF
>TRBV6-1|TRBJ2-1
CASSKGGLNEQFF
>TRBV9|TRBJ2-3
CASSVSPQSTDTQYF